This TCR beta chain was captured in a study of CD8 T cells in Susac syndrome. Study-wide points: It was acknowledged in the study that the number of individuals who were included in its TCR sequencing and HLA analysis was relatively small.

A word on this clonotype: Antigen: not known.

This CDR3 contains 14 residues. The germline V gene encodes CDR1 SQVTM and CDR2 ANQGSEA. V was clipped by 8 bases and J by 7 bases; unmatched bases: 14. Random hexamers were used to reverse transcribe the RNA input (0.5 to 1 ug). immunoSEQ multiplex PCR amplified TCR beta CDR3 across 54 Vbeta, 13 Jbeta. MiXCR, applied by TCRdb to the immunoSEQ multiplex PCR reads, yields one record per CDR3 protein. Among roughly 200,000 distinct CDR3 sequences listed, roughly 94% were seen once. Healthy donors, matched for age and sex, constituted the control group. Bulk CD8+ and CD4+ cells came from magnetic negative isolation; CD8+ TEMRA by FACS.

The receptor was isolated from a human donor in good health. Input material: CD4+ T cells from PBMCs. The V gene is TRBV29-1, the J gene TRBJ2-1, with 7 nucleotides matching TRBD2. CDR3 in DNA: TGCAGCTCAACCGGGACTACCTTTTCAAATGAGCAGTTCTTC. Its protein product is CSSTGTTFSNEQFF.